The entry below gives a single TCR beta chain sequence along with its context. These data come from a study of cytomegalovirus exposure and HLA in healthy donors. Looking at the study overall: Tens of millions of unique TCRs from HLA-typed donors were held in an early release of data.

Use of 60 Vbeta and 13 Jbeta primers characterized the PCR. Some clones are missing from TCRdb's copy, which holds only in-frame ones; the method was immunoSEQ multiplex PCR. The sample has tens of thousands of clones; about four fifths are singletons. The TCR originated in a young woman in good health and CMV-seronegative. What was sequenced was PBMCs.

CDR3 DNA: TGTGCCAGTAGTATTCACAGGGGCCAGATCACAGATACGCAGTATTTT. Its protein is CASSIHRGQITDTQYF. V and J are TRBV19 and TRBJ2-3, with 7 bases fitting TRBD1. This CDR3 has 16 residues. Germline loops: CDR1 LNHDA, CDR2 SQIVND (reference sequence). The J segment lost 2 bases and the V segment lost 3 bases, leaving 8 bases of the junction unmatched.